Below, 5 T cell receptor beta chains from the same sample are listed, as sequenced in a study of T cell responses to AZD1222 COVID-19 vaccine. Assay used: immunoSEQ multiplex PCR; TCRdb lists only in-frame clones, some missing. Of some 66,000 clones detected, roughly 87% appear once; the ten largest clones hold roughly 17%. Sample: peripheral blood, taken on day 0 of AZD1222 vaccination. These receptors were obtained from an adult in good health.

The V gene is TRBV11-3, the J gene TRBJ1-1; 7 nucleotides line up with TRBD1. V was clipped by 8 bases and J by 1 base; unmatched bases: 10. This CDR3 is built from 15 residues. Germline loops: CDR1 SGHNT, CDR2 YENEEA. The CDR3 region has the DNA TGTGCCAGCGGGATCCGGACAGGCAAGAACACTGAAGCTTTCTTT. It is translated as CASGIRTGKNTEAFF.

The sample holds a few counts of this clone. V gene TRBV7-2 combines with J gene TRBJ2-7, with D hard to call. The germline V gene has CDR1 SGHTA and CDR2 FQGNSA. The V end lost 5 bases, the J end lost 3 bases, and 14 bases lay between the germline ends. CDR3 length: 14 amino acids. CDR3 bases: TGTGCCAGCAGCCCAAGCGTCCAAAACTACGAGCAGTACTTC. Its translation: CASSPSVQNYEQYF.

This chain joins TRBV4-2 and TRBJ2-7; D may match TRBD1 or TRBD2 (6 bases each). CDR1 is LGHNA, CDR2 YNFKEQ, per germline. CDR3 length: 15 residues. V gave up 0 bases and J gave up 1 base, with 10 bases separating them. CDR3 amino acids: CASSQEGGLSYEQYF. The CDR3 DNA follows: TGTGCCAGCAGCCAAGAAGGGGGGCTATCCTACGAGCAGTACTTC.

In its sample, this clone was seen once. The chain carries TRBV4-1 and TRBJ2-1; 10 nucleotides match TRBD2. Germline values: CDR1 MGHRA, CDR2 YSYEKL. Trimming removed 4 bases from V and 8 bases from J; junction bases left unmatched: 8. The CDR3 is 15 amino acids. CDR3 sequence: CASSPASGGADEQFF. Here the CDR3 DNA reads TGCGCCAGCAGCCCCGCCAGCGGGGGGGCCGATGAGCAGTTCTTC.

This rearrangement joins TRBV19 to TRBJ1-6; D call uncertain. Germline V gene data show CDR1 as LNHDA and CDR2 as SQIVND (reference sequence). The CDR3 loop spans 14 amino acids. Trimming pared 4 bases from V and 9 bases from J, leaving 13 bases between. CDR3 nucleotide sequence: TGTGCCAGTAGTACGCCCAGGAATACTTCACCCCTCCACTTT. Protein product: CASSTPRNTSPLHF.